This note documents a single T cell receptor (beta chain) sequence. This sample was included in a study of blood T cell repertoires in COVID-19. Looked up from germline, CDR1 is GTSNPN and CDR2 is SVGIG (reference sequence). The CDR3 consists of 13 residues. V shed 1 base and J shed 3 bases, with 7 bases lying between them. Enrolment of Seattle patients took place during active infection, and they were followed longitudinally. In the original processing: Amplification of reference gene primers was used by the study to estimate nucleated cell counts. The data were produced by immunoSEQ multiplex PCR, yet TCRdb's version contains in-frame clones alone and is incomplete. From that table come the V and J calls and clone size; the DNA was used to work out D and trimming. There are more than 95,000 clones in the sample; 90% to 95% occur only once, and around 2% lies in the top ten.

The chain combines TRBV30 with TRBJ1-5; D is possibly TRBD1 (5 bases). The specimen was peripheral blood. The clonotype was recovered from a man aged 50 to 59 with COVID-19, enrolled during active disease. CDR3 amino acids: CAWSGGDNQPQHF. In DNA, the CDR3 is TGTGCCTGGAGTGGGGGGGACAATCAGCCCCAGCATTTT.